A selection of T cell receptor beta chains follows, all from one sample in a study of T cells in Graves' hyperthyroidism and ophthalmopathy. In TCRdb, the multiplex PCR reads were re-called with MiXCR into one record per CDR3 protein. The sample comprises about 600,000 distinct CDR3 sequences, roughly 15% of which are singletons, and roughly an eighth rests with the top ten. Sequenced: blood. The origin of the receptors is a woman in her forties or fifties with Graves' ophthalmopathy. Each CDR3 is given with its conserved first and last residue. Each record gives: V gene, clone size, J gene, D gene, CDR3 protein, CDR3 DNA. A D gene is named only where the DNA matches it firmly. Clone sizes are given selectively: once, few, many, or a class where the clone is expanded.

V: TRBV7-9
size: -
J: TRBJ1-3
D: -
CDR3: CASSLRRGGSGNTIYF
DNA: TGTGCCAGCAGCTTACGGAGAGGGGGCTCTGGAAACACCATATATTTT

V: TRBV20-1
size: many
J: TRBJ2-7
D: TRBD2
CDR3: CSARATSGNDEQYF
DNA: TGCAGTGCTAGGGCGACTAGCGGGAATGACGAGCAGTACTTC

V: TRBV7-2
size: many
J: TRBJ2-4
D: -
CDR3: CASSLFPTVAKNIQYF
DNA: TGTGCCAGCAGCTTATTTCCGACAGTAGCCAAAAACATTCAGTACTTC

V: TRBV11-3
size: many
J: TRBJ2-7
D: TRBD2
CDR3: CASGSPSGGSYEQYF
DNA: TGTGCCAGCGGATCTCCTAGCGGGGGATCCTACGAGCAGTACTTC

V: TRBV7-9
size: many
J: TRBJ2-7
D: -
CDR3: CASSLAAIGHLYEQYF
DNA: TGTGCCAGCAGCTTAGCGGCCATCGGGCATCTCTACGAGCAGTACTTC

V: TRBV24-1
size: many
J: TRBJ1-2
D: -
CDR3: CATSDPRVTDGYTF
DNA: TGTGCCACCAGTGATCCCAGGGTAACGGATGGCTACACCTTC

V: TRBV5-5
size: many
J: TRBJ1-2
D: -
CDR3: CASSLTYEALYGYTF
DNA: TGTGCCAGCAGCTTGACGTACGAGGCTTTATATGGCTACACCTTC

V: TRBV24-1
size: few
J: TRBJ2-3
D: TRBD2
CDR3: CATSEWTSGSTDTQYF
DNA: TGTGCCACCAGTGAATGGACTAGCGGGAGCACAGATACGCAGTATTTT

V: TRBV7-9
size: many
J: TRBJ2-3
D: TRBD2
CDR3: CASSLGGLAGHRTDTQYF
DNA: TGTGCCAGCAGCTTAGGGGGACTAGCGGGACATCGCACAGATACGCAGTATTTT

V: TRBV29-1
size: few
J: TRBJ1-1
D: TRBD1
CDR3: CSVRQGGTEAFF
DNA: TGCAGCGTCCGACAGGGGGGCACTGAAGCTTTCTTT

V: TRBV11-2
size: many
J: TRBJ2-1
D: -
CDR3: CASSRGSGSYNEQFF
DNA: TGTGCCAGCAGCCGAGGGAGTGGATCCTACAATGAGCAGTTCTTC

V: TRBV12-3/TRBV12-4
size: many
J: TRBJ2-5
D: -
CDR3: CASSHTGGQETQYF
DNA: TGTGCCAGCAGTCACACCGGGGGCCAAGAGACCCAGTACTTC

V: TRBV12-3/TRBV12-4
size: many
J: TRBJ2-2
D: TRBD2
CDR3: CASSPPGVAGLTGELFF
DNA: TGTGCCAGCAGCCCCCCTGGGGTAGCGGGTCTAACCGGGGAGCTGTTTTTT

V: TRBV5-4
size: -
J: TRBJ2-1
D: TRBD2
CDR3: CASRLAGGPSEQFF
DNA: TGTGCCAGCAGGCTAGCGGGAGGGCCCAGTGAGCAGTTCTTC

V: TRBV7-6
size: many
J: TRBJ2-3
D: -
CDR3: CASSLVVGGITDTQYF
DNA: TGTGCCAGCAGCTTAGTTGTGGGGGGCATCACAGATACGCAGTATTTT

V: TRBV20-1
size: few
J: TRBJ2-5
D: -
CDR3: CSARDIPSGPLQETQYF
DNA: TGCAGTGCTAGAGATATTCCGAGTGGGCCCCTCCAAGAGACCCAGTACTTC

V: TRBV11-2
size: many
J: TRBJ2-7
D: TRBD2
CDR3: CASSLDRLAGIYYEQYF
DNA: TGTGCCAGCAGCTTAGATCGACTAGCGGGCATTTACTACGAGCAGTACTTC

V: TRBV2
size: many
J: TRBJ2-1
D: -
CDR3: CASSVLDGGDEQFF
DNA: TGTGCCAGCAGTGTACTTGATGGAGGCGATGAGCAGTTCTTC

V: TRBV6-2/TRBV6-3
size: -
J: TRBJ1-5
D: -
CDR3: CASKGNQPQHF
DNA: TGTGCCAGCAAGGGTAATCAGCCCCAGCATTTT

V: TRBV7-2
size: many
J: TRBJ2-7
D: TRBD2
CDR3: CASSARLAGGYEQYF
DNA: TGTGCCAGCAGCGCAAGACTAGCGGGAGGCTACGAGCAGTACTTC

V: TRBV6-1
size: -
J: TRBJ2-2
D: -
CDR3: CASSLIRDKNTGELFF
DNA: TGTGCCAGCAGCCTCATCCGGGACAAAAACACCGGGGAGCTGTTTTTT

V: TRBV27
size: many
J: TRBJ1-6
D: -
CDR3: CASSCLGGSSPLHF
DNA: TGTGCCAGCAGTTGCCTAGGGGGTAGTTCACCCCTCCACTTT

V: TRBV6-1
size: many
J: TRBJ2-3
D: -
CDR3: CASSHTGSLGDTQYF
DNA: TGTGCCAGCAGTCATACAGGATCCCTTGGAGATACGCAGTATTTT

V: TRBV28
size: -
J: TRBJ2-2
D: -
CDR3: CASSFVGSATGELFF
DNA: TGTGCCAGCAGTTTTGTGGGCTCGGCCACCGGGGAGCTGTTTTTT

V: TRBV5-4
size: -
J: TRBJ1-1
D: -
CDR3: CASSTPGTGFIGTEAFF
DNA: TGTGCCAGCAGCACTCCAGGGACGGGGTTCATTGGCACTGAAGCTTTCTTT

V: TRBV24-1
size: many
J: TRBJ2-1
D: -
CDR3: CATSDSGIARGIDEQFF
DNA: TGTGCCACCAGTGATTCAGGGATAGCGAGGGGGATCGATGAGCAGTTCTTC

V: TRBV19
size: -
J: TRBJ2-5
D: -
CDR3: CASSRQESETQYF
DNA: TGTGCCAGTAGCCGACAGGAATCGGAGACCCAGTACTTC

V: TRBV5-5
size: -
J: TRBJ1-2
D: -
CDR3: CASSFFRQEKGYTF
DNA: TGTGCCAGCAGCTTCTTCCGACAGGAAAAAGGCTACACCTTC

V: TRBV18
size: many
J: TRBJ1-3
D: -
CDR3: CASSPYEGSSGNTIYF
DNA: TGTGCCAGCTCACCATATGAGGGATCCTCTGGAAACACCATATATTTT

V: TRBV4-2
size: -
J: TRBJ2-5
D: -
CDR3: CASSQRTKETQYF
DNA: TGTGCCAGCAGCCAAAGGACGAAAGAGACCCAGTACTTC

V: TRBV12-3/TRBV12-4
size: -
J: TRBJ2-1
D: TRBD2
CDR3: CASSPGLAGGFCNEQFF
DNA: TGTGCCAGCAGTCCCGGACTAGCGGGAGGATTCTGCAATGAGCAGTTCTTC

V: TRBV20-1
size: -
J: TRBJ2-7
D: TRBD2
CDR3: CSAPSPGLASYEQYF
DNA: TGCAGTGCTCCATCACCGGGACTAGCATCCTACGAGCAGTACTTC

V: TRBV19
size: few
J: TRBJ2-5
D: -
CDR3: CASSIGQIQETQYF
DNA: TGTGCCAGTAGTATAGGACAGATACAAGAGACCCAGTACTTC

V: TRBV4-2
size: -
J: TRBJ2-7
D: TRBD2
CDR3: CASSQGGGSVSYEQYF
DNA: TGTGCCAGCAGCCAAGGGGGAGGGAGTGTTTCCTACGAGCAGTACTTC

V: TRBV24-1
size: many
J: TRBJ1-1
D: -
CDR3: CATSEGASTEAFF
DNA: TGTGCCACCAGTGAGGGGGCGAGCACTGAAGCTTTCTTT

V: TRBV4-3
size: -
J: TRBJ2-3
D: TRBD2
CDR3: CASSQDFRAGGGTDTQYF
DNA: TGCGCCAGCAGCCAAGATTTCCGAGCGGGAGGCGGGACAGATACGCAGTATTTT

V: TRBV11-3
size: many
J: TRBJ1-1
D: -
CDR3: CASKLAPGLDTEAFF
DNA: TGTGCCAGCAAGTTAGCTCCGGGGTTGGACACTGAAGCTTTCTTT

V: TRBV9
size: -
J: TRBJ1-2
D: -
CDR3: CASSVGPNPRDPRGNYGYTF
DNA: TGTGCCAGCAGCGTAGGTCCAAATCCCCGGGACCCACGAGGGAACTATGGCTACACCTTC

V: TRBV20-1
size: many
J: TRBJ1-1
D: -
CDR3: CSARLAGWNTEAFF
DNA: TGCAGTGCTAGATTGGCAGGGTGGAACACTGAAGCTTTCTTT

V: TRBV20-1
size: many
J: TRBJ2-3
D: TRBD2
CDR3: CSAGPLAGLTDTQYF
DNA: TGCAGTGCTGGACCCCTAGCGGGGCTCACAGATACGCAGTATTTT

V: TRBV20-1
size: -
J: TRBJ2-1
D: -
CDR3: CSANLRNAAYNEQFF
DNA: TGCAGTGCTAACTTACGAAATGCGGCCTACAATGAGCAGTTCTTC

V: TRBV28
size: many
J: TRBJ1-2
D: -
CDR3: CASSPPGVWGYTF
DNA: TGTGCCAGCAGTCCCCCCGGGGTATGGGGCTACACCTTC

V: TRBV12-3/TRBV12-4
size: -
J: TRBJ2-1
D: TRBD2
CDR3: CASHSGSAGYNEQFF
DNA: TGTGCCAGCCATAGCGGGAGCGCGGGATACAATGAGCAGTTCTTC

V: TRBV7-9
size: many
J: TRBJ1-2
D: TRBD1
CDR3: CASSLATGDHGYTF
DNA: TGTGCCAGCAGCTTAGCGACAGGGGACCATGGCTACACCTTC

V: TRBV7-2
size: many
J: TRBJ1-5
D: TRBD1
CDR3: CASSLGTGSNQPQHF
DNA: TGTGCCAGCAGCTTAGGGACAGGTAGCAATCAGCCCCAGCATTTT

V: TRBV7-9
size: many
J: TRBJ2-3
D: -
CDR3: CASKQPLPSAPGTDTQYF
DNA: TGTGCCAGCAAACAGCCCCTTCCTAGCGCACCGGGCACAGATACGCAGTATTTT

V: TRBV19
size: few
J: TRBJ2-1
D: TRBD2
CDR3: CASIRTSGRMSEQFF
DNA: TGTGCCAGTATTCGGACTAGCGGGAGGATGAGTGAGCAGTTCTTC

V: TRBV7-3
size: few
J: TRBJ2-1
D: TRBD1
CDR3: CASSFGQGLNEQFF
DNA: TGTGCCAGCAGCTTTGGACAGGGGCTGAATGAGCAGTTCTTC

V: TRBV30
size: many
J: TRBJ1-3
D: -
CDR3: CAWRAAGTYYIGNTIYF
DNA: TGTGCCTGGAGAGCTGCGGGGACTTATTATATCGGAAACACCATATATTTT

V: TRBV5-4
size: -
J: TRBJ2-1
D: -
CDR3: CASSPGYDITNEQFF
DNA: TGTGCCAGCAGCCCGGGATATGACATAACCAATGAGCAGTTCTTC

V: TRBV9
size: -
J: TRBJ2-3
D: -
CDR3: CASSVLSSTPTDTQYF
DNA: TGTGCCAGCAGCGTTCTGTCGTCGACACCCACAGATACGCAGTATTTT

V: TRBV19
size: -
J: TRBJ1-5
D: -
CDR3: CADDSPSNQPQHF
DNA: TGTGCAGACGACAGCCCCTCCAATCAGCCCCAGCATTTT

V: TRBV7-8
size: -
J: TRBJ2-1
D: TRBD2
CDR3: CASSLVGTSGLYNEQFF
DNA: TGTGCCAGCAGCTTAGTGGGGACTAGCGGATTATACAATGAGCAGTTCTTC

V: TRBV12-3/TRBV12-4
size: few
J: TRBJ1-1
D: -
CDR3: CASSSLGLGTEAFF
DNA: TGTGCCAGCAGCTCACTGGGGTTGGGCACTGAAGCTTTCTTT

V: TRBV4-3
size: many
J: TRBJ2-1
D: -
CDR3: CASSQDTGRVGSYNEQFF
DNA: TGCGCCAGCAGCCAAGATACCGGTAGGGTGGGCTCCTACAATGAGCAGTTCTTC

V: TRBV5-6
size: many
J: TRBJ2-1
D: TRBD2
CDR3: CASSLGVGRGLDSEQFF
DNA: TGTGCCAGCAGCTTGGGGGTAGGGAGAGGACTAGATAGTGAGCAGTTCTTC